In its sample, the clone carrying this TCR beta chain was seen once. What it binds is unknown. CDR1 is SGHRS, CDR2 YFSETQ, per germline. The CDR3 extends over 12 amino acids. The donors comprised healthy bone marrow donors. Primers for the PCR totalled 60 Vbeta and 13 Jbeta. Using immunoSEQ multiplex PCR, the repertoire was profiled, and TCRdb retains in-frame clones only, with some absent. Here the sample spans 110,000 or so clones, 81% being singletons. The data derive from a study of cytomegalovirus exposure and HLA in healthy donors. General study findings and limits: It is likely that the observed cluster of highly shared sequence variants was a sequencing artifact.

The J gene is TRBJ2-5, the V gene TRBV5-1, with TRBD1 identical over 9 bases. Judging by the DNA end, TRBJ2-7 fits better; the J call may be wrong. The TCR comes from a woman aged 25-40 years in good health and CMV-seronegative. The sample comprised PBMCs. The chain's CDR3 is CASRQGAYEQYF. As DNA, the CDR3 is TGCGCCAGTAGACAGGGGGCCTACGAGCAGTACTTC.